This T cell receptor (beta chain) was recovered during a study of T cell responses to AZD1222 COVID-19 vaccine. CDR1 and CDR2 (germline): ENHRY, SYGVKD. The CDR3 has 15 amino acids. V gave up 6 bases and J gave up 2 bases; unmatched junction bases: 6. Assay used: immunoSEQ multiplex PCR; TCRdb lists only in-frame clones, some missing. The sample contains 180,000 or so clones, over 80% of which appear only once. The chain links TRBV10-3 to TRBJ2-3, with TRBD2 matching 9 bases. This TCR was recovered from an adult who received the MenACWY meningococcal vaccine as a control. Sequences were derived from peripheral blood, sampled 28 days after the second dose of the MenACWY control vaccine. CDR3 amino acids: CAISATSGYTDTQYF. CDR3 nucleotide sequence: TGTGCCATCAGCGCCACTAGCGGGTACACAGATACGCAGTATTTT.